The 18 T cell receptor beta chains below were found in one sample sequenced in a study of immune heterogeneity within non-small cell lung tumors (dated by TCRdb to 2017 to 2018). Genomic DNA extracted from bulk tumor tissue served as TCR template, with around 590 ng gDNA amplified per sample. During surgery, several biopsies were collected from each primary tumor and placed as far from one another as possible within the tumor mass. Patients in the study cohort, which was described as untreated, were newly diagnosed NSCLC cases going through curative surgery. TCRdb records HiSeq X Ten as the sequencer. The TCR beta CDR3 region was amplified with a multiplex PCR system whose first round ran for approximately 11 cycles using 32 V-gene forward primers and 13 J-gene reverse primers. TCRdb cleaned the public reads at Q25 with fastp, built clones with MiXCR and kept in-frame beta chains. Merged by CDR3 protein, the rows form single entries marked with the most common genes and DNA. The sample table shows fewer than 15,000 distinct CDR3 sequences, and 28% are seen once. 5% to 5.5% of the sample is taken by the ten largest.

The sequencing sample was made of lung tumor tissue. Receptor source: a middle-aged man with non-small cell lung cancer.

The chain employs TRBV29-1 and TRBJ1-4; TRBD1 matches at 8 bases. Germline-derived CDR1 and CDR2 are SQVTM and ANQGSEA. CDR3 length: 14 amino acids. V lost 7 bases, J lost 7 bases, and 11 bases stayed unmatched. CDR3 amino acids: CSGATGARSEKLFF. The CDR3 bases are TGCAGCGGTGCGACAGGGGCCCGTAGTGAAAAACTGTTTTTT.

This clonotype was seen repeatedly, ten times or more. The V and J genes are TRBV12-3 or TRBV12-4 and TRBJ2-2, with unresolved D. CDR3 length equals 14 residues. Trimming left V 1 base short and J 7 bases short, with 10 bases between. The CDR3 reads CASSLGEYGGELFF. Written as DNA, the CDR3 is TGTGCCAGCAGTTTAGGAGAGTACGGCGGGGAGCTGTTTTTT.

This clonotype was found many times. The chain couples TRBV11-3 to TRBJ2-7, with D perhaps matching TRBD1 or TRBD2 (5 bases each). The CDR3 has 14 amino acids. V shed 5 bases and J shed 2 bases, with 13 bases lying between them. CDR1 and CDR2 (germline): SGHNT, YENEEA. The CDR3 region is CASSVRDGAYEQYF. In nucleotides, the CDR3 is TGTGCCAGCAGCGTCCGGGACGGCGCCTACGAGCAGTACTTC.

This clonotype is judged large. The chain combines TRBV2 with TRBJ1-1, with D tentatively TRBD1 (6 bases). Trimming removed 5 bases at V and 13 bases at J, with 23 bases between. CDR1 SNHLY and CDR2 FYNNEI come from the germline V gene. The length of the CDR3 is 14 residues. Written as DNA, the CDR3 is TGTGCCAGCAGTCATGGCAGGGACACCAGAGTTGTTTTCTTT. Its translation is CASSHGRDTRVVFF.

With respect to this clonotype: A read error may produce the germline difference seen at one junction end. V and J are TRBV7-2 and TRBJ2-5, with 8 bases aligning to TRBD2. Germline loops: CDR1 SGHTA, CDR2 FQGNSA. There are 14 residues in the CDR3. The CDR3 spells CSSSAGLDAETQYF. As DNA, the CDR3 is TGTTCCAGCAGCGCGGGACTAGATGCTGAGACCCAGTACTTC.

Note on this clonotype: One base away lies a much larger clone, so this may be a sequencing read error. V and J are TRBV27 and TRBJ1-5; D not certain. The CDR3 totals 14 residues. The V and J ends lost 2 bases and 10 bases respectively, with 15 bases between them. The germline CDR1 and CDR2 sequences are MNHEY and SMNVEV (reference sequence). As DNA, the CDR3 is TGTGCCAGCAGTTTACGGAGGGAGGAACACCCCCAGCATTTT. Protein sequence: CASSLRREEHPQHF.

CDR3 nucleotide sequence: TGCAGTGCTCAGACAATGGCGTATCAAAGGCGGGATACGCAGTATTTT. This encodes CSAQTMAYQRRDTQYF. The V gene is TRBV20-1, the J gene TRBJ2-3; D not certain. The CDR3 runs 16 residues. The germline V and J ends were trimmed by 5 bases and 6 bases, with 24 bases remaining between them. Germline loops: CDR1 DFQATT, CDR2 SNEGSKA (reference sequence).

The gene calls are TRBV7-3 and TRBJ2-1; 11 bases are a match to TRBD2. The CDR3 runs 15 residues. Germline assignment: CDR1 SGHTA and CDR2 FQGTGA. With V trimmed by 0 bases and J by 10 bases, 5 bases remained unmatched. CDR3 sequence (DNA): TGTGCCAGCAGCTTAACATCCTCTAGCGGGGGGGAGCAGTTCTTC. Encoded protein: CASSLTSSSGGEQFF.

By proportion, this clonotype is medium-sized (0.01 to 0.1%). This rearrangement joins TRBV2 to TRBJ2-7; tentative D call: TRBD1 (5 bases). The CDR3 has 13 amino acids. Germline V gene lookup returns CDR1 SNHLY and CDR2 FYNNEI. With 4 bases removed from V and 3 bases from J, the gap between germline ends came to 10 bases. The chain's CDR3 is CASSGQGHYEQYF. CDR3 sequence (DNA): TGTGCCAGCAGTGGTCAGGGCCACTACGAGCAGTACTTC.

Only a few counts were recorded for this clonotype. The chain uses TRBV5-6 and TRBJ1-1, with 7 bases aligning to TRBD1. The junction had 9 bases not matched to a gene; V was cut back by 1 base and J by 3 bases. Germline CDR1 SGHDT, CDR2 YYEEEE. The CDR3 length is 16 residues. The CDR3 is CASSLWRQGRDTEAFF. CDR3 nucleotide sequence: TGTGCCAGCAGCTTGTGGCGACAGGGTCGGGACACTGAAGCTTTCTTT.

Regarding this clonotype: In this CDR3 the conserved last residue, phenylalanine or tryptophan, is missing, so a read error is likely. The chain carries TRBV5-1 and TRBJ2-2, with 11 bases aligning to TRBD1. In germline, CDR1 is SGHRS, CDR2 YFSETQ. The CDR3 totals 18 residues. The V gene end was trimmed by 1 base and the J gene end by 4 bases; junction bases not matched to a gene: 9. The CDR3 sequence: CASSLTFGGTGGTGELFL. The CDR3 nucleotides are TGCGCCAGCAGCTTGACGTTTGGTGGGACAGGGGGCACCGGGGAGCTGTTTCTT.

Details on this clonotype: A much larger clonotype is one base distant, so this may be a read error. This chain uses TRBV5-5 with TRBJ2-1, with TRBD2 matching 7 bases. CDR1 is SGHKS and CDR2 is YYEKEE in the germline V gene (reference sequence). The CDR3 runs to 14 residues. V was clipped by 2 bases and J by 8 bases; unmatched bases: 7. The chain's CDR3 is CASSFVTSFYEQFF. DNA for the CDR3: TGTGCCAGCAGCTTCGTGACTAGCTTTTATGAGCAGTTCTTC.

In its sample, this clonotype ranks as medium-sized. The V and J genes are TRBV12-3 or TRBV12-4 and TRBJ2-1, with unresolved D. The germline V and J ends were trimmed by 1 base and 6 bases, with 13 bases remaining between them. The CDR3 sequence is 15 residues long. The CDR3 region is CASSLDWLVSNEQFF. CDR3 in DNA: TGTGCCAGCAGTTTAGATTGGTTAGTTTCCAATGAGCAGTTCTTC.

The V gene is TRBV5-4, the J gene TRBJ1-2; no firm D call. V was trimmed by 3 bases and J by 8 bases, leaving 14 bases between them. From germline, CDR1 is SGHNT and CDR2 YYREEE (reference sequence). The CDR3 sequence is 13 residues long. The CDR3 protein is CASSSTQEGGYTF. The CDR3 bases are TGTGCCAGCAGCTCGACTCAGGAGGGAGGCTACACCTTC.

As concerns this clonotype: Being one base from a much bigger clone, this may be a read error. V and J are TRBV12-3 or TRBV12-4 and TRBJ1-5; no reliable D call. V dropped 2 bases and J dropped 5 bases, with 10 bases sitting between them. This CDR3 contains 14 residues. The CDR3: CASSLRHGYQPQHF. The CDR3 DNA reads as TGTGCCAGCAGTTTAAGACATGGATATCAGCCCCAGCATTTT.

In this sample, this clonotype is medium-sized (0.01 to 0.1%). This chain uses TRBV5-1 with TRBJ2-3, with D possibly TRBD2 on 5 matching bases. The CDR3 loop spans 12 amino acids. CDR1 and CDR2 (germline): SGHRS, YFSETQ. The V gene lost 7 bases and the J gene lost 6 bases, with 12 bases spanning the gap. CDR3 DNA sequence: TGCGCCAGCGCGACCTCGGGGGATACGCAGTATTTT. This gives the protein CASATSGDTQYF.

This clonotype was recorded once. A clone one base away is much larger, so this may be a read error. The CDR3 here is CARSRGLAGGVDTQYF. The CDR3 nucleotides are TGTGCCAGAAGCCGGGGACTAGCGGGAGGAGTAGATACGCAGTATTTT. The chain is built from TRBV11-3 and TRBJ2-3; 15 positions agree with TRBD2. V lost 9 bases and J lost 5; bases outside the gene matches: 9. This CDR3 has 16 amino acids. Germline loops: CDR1 SGHNT, CDR2 YENEEA.

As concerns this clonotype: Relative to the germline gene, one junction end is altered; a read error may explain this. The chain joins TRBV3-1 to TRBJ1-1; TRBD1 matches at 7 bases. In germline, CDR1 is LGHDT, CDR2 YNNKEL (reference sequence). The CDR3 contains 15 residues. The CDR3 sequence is CDSSLTGIGSAEAFF. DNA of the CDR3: TGTGACAGCAGCCTGACAGGGATTGGTAGTGCTGAAGCTTTCTTT.